One sample yielded the 21 T cell receptor beta chains listed below, sequenced in a study of blood T cells in healthy people across ages. Alongside a J-beta primer mix, a sample-barcoded 5' primer served in a second PCR lasting roughly 7 to 11 cycles. TCRdb reprocessed the 5' RACE reads with MiXCR, giving one entry per CDR3 protein. The data show about 800,000 distinct CDR3 sequences, about 45% seen once. The sequenced sample consisted of blood. The receptor set was obtained from a man of 80 years or more in good health.

The chain combines TRBV9 with TRBJ2-3; 8 bases line up with TRBD1. This CDR3 has 15 residues. The junction had 8 bases not matched to a gene; V was cut back by 4 bases and J by 4 bases. The germline V gene has CDR1 SGDLS and CDR2 YYNGEE. The CDR3: CASSSRQGYADTQYF. The DNA for the CDR3 is TGTGCCAGCAGCTCAAGACAGGGGTATGCAGATACGCAGTATTTT.

This clonotype was recorded only once. The gene calls are TRBV28 and TRBJ1-1; possibly TRBD1 for D (6 bases). Trimming removed 10 bases at V and 0 bases at J, with 18 bases between. Per germline, CDR1 MDHEN and CDR2 SYDVKM. The CDR3 has 15 amino acids. The CDR3 region has the DNA TGTGCCACCTCTAAACAGGGCTCCATGAACACTGAAGCTTTCTTT. This codes for CATSKQGSMNTEAFF.

The genes are TRBV6-2 or TRBV6-3 and TRBJ2-1; D is undetermined. The CDR3 consists of 11 residues. Trimming removed 6 bases from V and 12 bases from J, with 12 bases in between. Germline CDR1 reads MNHEY; CDR2 reads SVGEGT. The CDR3: CASSLPELQFF. DNA of the CDR3: TGTGCCAGCAGCCTACCGGAACTGCAGTTCTTC.

In its sample, this clonotype was seen a few times. This sequence joins TRBV5-1 and TRBJ2-5, with D tentatively TRBD2 (6 bases). This CDR3 comprises 15 residues. Germline CDR1 reads SGHRS; CDR2 reads YFSETQ. Trimming removed 4 bases from V and 7 bases from J, with 20 bases in between. CDR3 loop: CASSTRDSRGGTQYF. DNA of the CDR3: TGCGCCAGCAGCACTCGGGACTCTAGAGGCGGGACCCAGTACTTC.

This clonotype appeared once. The chain links TRBV9 to TRBJ2-1; 9 positions agree with TRBD2. The germline gives CDR1 SGDLS, CDR2 YYNGEE. There are 16 residues in the CDR3. The J segment lost 3 bases and the V segment lost 0 bases, leaving 4 bases of the junction unmatched. The CDR3 DNA sequence: TGTGCCAGCAGCGTAGAAGGAGCGGGAGGCTACAATGAGCAGTTCTTC. This translates into CASSVEGAGGYNEQFF.

The table lists this clonotype with a count of one. J is TRBJ2-7 and V is TRBV7-9; 10 bases agree with TRBD1. The CDR3 is 15 amino acids. The trim removed 5 bases at V and 1 base at J, leaving 5 bases unmatched. CDR1 and CDR2 from the germline V gene are SEHNR and FQNEAQ (reference sequence). CDR3 nucleotide sequence: TGTGCCAGCAGCCGAGGGACAGGGGCTTCCTACGAGCAGTACTTC. Protein sequence: CASSRGTGASYEQYF.

The chain is built from TRBV2 and TRBJ1-4; TRBD1 might be the D (5 bases). The CDR3 sequence is 13 residues long. V lost 3 bases and J lost 5, with 7 bases in between. Germline V CDR1 and CDR2: SNHLY, FYNNEI. In nucleotides, the CDR3 is TGTGCCAGCAGTGAGGAGGGGAATGAAAAACTGTTTTTT. Translation: CASSEEGNEKLFF.

This clonotype was observed a few times. An end of the junction differs from the germline gene, which may be a read error. The CDR3 coding sequence is TGTGCCAGCAGTTCAAAGACAGGCCGAAGCTATGGTTACACCTTC. This translates into CASSSKTGRSYGYTF. The V gene is TRBV12-3 or TRBV12-4, the J gene TRBJ1-2; tentative D call: TRBD1 (6 bases). The CDR3 covers 15 residues.

With respect to this clonotype: Being one base from a much bigger clone, this may be a read error. The V gene is TRBV29-1, the J gene TRBJ2-5, with 8 bases fitting TRBD2. Unmatched junction bases numbered 9, after V lost 7 bases and J lost 5 bases. The CDR3 is 13 amino acids. Germline V gene sequence: CDR1 SQVTM, CDR2 ANQGSEA. The CDR3 DNA reads as TGCAGCGCTGGTCGGGGGACTAGGGAGACCCAGTACTTC. Its protein product is CSAGRGTRETQYF.

This clonotype appeared many times. The chain has TRBV7-9 and TRBJ2-1; no definite D call. The V end lost 2 bases, the J end lost 6 bases, and 5 bases lay between the germline ends. The CDR3 is made up of 12 amino acids. Germline V gene lookup returns CDR1 SEHNR and CDR2 FQNEAQ (reference sequence). This CDR3 reads CASSLTVNEQFF. Written as DNA, the CDR3 is TGTGCCAGCAGCTTAACAGTCAATGAGCAGTTCTTC.

This clonotype was detected only once. This chain links TRBV10-2 with TRBJ1-5, with D uncertain. CDR3 length: 14 residues. Trimming stripped 5 bases from V and 2 bases from J, with 10 bases between. CDR1 is WSHSY, CDR2 SAAADI, per germline. CDR3 loop: CASSPGTRNQPQHF. In nucleotides, the CDR3 is TGCGCCAGCAGTCCAGGCACCCGCAATCAGCCCCAGCATTTT.

This clonotype was recorded only once. The chain combines TRBV5-1 with TRBJ2-3, with D possibly matching TRBD2 (5 bases). The V gene lost 4 bases and the J gene lost 2 bases, with 11 bases spanning the gap. This CDR3 contains 14 residues. Germline V gene data show CDR1 as SGHRS and CDR2 as YFSETQ. The CDR3: CASSVEADTDTQYF. In nucleotides, the CDR3 is TGCGCCAGCAGCGTGGAAGCGGACACAGATACGCAGTATTTT.

This clonotype was counted between two and nine times. V gene TRBV5-1 combines with J gene TRBJ1-5; D gene uncertain. The V and J ends lost 9 bases and 4 bases respectively, with 11 bases between them. There are 12 residues in the CDR3. Germline values: CDR1 SGHRS, CDR2 YFSETQ. CDR3 loop: CAILNINQPQHF. As DNA, the CDR3 is TGCGCCATCCTAAATATAAATCAGCCCCAGCATTTT.

The chain joins TRBV5-4 to TRBJ1-2, with D hard to call. Trimming removed 4 bases at V and 8 bases at J, with 12 bases between. The CDR3 is 12 amino acids. The germline V gene encodes CDR1 SGHNT and CDR2 YYREEE (reference sequence). CDR3: CASSPREGGYTF. For the CDR3, the DNA is TGTGCCAGCAGCCCCCGGGAGGGAGGCTACACCTTC.

The DNA for the CDR3 is TGTGCCAGCAGCTTGTTCCTCCGGCCAGCCCAGAACACTGAAGCTTTCTTT. It translates to CASSLFLRPAQNTEAFF. The J gene is TRBJ1-1, the V gene TRBV7-2; D is undetermined. There are 17 residues in the CDR3. V lost 3 bases to trimming and J lost 1 base, with 18 bases between them. CDR1 and CDR2 (germline): SGHTA, FQGNSA.

V and J are TRBV29-1 and TRBJ2-7; 10 bases line up with TRBD1. The end of the DNA fits TRBJ2-5 better, so the J call may be wrong. Germline V gene sequence: CDR1 SQVTM, CDR2 ANQGSEA. There are 15 residues in the CDR3. CDR3 DNA sequence: TGCAGCGTGAAAGCCGGGACAGGGGACCAAGAGACCCAGTACTTC. This gives the protein CSVKAGTGDQETQYF.

On this clonotype itself: A much larger clone sits a single nucleotide away, making a read error possible. The CDR3 region is CASSSGTSADTQYF. CDR3 bases: TGTGCCAGCAGCTCCGGGACTAGCGCAGATACGCAGTATTTT. This chain links TRBV7-9 with TRBJ2-3; 10 bases are shared with TRBD2. The J segment lost 4 bases and the V segment lost 4 bases, leaving 2 bases of the junction unmatched. Germline V gene lookup returns CDR1 SEHNR and CDR2 FQNEAQ (reference sequence). The CDR3 runs 14 residues.

The rearrangement links TRBV30 to TRBJ2-7; D possibly matches TRBD1 or TRBD2 (6 bases each). Trimming took off 0 bases at V and 2 bases at J, with 14 bases between the two ends. The CDR3 extends over 15 amino acids. In germline, CDR1 is GTSNPN, CDR2 SVGIG (reference sequence). The CDR3 bases are TGTGCCTGGAGTGTTGGAGGGGGTCAGACCTACGAGCAGTACTTC. This sequence encodes CAWSVGGGQTYEQYF.

The chain combines TRBV7-2 with TRBJ2-1; perhaps TRBD2 as D (6 bases). CDR3 length: 13 residues. Deletions cut 5 bases from V and 7 bases from J, with 12 bases between. Germline values: CDR1 SGHTA, CDR2 FQGNSA. The CDR3 coding sequence is TGTGCCAGCAGCGTAGTCCGGGAGAATGAGCAGTTCTTC. Encoded protein: CASSVVRENEQFF.

The DNA for the CDR3 is TGTGCCAGCAGTCCGACGGGGTATAATTCACCCCTCCACTTT. Protein product: CASSPTGYNSPLHF. The chain joins TRBV12-3 or TRBV12-4 to TRBJ1-6; D is undetermined. V shed 5 bases and J shed 4 bases, with 9 bases lying between them. The length of the CDR3 is 14 residues.

The rearrangement links TRBV20-1 to TRBJ2-5, with unresolved D. The CDR3 sequence is 12 residues long. With 6 bases removed from V and 11 bases from J, the gap between germline ends came to 19 bases. Germline CDR1 reads DFQATT; CDR2 reads SNEGSKA (reference sequence). The CDR3 reads CSAPHSYNEQYF. The CDR3 DNA is TGCAGTGCGCCGCATTCCTACAATGAGCAGTACTTC.